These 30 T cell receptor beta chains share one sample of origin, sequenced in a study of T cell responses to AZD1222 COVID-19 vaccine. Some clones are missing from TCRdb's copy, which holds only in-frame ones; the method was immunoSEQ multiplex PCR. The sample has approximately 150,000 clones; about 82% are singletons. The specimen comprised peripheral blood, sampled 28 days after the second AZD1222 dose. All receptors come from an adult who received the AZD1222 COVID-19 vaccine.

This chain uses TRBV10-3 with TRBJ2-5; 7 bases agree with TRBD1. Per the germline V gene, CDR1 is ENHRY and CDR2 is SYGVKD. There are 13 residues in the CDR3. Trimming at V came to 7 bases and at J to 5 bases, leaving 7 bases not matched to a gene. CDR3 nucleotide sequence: TGTGCCATCACCGACAGGGCGGGTGAGACCCAGTACTTC. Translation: CAITDRAGETQYF.

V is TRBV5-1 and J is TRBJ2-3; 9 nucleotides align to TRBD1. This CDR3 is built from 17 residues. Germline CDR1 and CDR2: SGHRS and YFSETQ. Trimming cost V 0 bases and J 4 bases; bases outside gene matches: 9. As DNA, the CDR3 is TGCGCCAGCAGCTTGGAAGACAGGGGGTCGAGTGCAGATACGCAGTATTTT. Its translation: CASSLEDRGSSADTQYF.

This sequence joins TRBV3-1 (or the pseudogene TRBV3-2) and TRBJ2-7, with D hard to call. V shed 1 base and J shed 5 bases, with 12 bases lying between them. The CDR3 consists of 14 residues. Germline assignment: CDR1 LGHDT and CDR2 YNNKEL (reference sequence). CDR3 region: CASSQGIQTHEQYF. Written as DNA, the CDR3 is TGTGCCAGCAGCCAAGGGATACAGACGCACGAGCAGTACTTC.

The CDR3 sequence: CASSLQGIAQPQHF. In DNA, the CDR3 is TGTGCCAGCAGCTTGCAGGGAATCGCTCAGCCCCAGCATTTT. The J gene is TRBJ1-5, the V gene TRBV5-4; D may be TRBD1 (5 bases). The CDR3 is 14 residues long. Germline V gene lookup returns CDR1 SGHNT and CDR2 YYREEE (reference sequence). V lost 1 base and J 6 bases, leaving 11 bases between the germline ends. Using reference TRBV5-4 and TRBJ1-5 for the parts outside the CDR3, the full variable domain is ETGVTQSPTHLIKTRGQQVTLRCSSQSGHNTVSWYQQALGQGPQFIFQYYREEENGRGNFPPRFSGLQFPNYSSELNVNALELDDSALYLCASSLQGIAQPQHFGDGTRLSIL.

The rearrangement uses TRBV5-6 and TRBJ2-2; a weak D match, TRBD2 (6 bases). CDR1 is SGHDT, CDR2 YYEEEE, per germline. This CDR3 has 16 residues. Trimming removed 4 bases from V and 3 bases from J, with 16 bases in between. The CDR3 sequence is CASSPRDFSYTGELFF. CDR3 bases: TGTGCCAGCAGCCCCCGGGACTTTTCTTACACCGGGGAGCTGTTTTTT.

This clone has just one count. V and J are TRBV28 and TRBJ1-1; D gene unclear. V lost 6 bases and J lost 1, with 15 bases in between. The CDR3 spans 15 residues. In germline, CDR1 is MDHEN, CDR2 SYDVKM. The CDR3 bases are TGTGCCAGCAGCCCCGCCTTTAGCAGGAACACTGAAGCTTTCTTT. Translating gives CASSPAFSRNTEAFF.

CDR3: CASSFRGAPYEQYF. The CDR3 nucleotides are TGTGCCAGCAGTTTCCGGGGGGCCCCCTACGAGCAGTACTTC. The gene calls are TRBV27 and TRBJ2-7; maybe TRBD2 (7 bases). Germline-derived CDR1 and CDR2 are MNHEY and SMNVEV (reference sequence). The V end was cut by 3 bases, the J end by 2 bases, with 11 bases between. The CDR3 length is 14 residues.

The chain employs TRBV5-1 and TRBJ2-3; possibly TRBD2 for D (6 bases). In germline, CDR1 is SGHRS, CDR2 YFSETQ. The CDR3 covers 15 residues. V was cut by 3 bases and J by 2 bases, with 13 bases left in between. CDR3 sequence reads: CASSSGDFSTDTQYF. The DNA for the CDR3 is TGCGCCAGCAGCTCGGGGGACTTTTCCACAGATACGCAGTATTTT.

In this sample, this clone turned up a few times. The CDR3 is CASRASSGVNNEQFF. Here the CDR3 DNA reads TGCGCCAGCAGAGCCTCTAGCGGGGTTAACAATGAGCAGTTCTTC. This rearrangement joins TRBV5-1 to TRBJ2-1, with 9 bases that match TRBD2. The junction had 8 bases not matched to a gene; V was cut back by 5 bases and J by 5 bases. The CDR3 length is 15 residues. Germline lookup yields CDR1 SGHRS and CDR2 YFSETQ.

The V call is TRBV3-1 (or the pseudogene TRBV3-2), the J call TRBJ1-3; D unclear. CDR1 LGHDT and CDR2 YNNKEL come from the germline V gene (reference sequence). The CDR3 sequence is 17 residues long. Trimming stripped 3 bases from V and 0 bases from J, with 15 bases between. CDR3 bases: TGTGCCAGCAGCCACCGAGCCGCCGCAGTCTCTGGAAACACCATATATTTT. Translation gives CASSHRAAAVSGNTIYF.

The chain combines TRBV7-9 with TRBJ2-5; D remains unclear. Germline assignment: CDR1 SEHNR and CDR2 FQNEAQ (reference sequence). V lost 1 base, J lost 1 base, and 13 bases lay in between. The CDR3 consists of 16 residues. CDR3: CASSLDGQVLQETQYF. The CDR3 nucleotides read TGTGCCAGCAGCTTAGATGGTCAGGTACTCCAAGAGACCCAGTACTTC.

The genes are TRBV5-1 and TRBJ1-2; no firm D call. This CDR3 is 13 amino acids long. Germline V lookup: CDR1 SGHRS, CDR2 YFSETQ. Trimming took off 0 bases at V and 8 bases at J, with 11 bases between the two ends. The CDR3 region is CASSLETPNGYTF. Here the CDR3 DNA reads TGCGCCAGCAGCTTGGAGACTCCTAACGGCTACACCTTC.

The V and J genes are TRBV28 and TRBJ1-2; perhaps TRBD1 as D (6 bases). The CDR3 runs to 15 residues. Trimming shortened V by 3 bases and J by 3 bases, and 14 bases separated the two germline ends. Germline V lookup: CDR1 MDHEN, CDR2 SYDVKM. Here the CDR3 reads CASSFHRVTYYGYTF. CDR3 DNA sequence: TGTGCCAGCAGTTTCCACAGGGTAACATACTATGGCTACACCTTC.

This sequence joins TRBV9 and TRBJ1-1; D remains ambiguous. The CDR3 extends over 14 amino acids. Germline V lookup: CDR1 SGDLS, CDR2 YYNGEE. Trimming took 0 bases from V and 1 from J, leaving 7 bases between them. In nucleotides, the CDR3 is TGTGCCAGCAGCGTAGATGACCCGAACACTGAAGCTTTCTTT. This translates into CASSVDDPNTEAFF. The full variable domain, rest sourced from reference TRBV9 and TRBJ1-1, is DSGVTQTPKHLITATGQRVTLRCSPRSGDLSVYWYQQSLDQGLQFLIQYYNGEERAKGNILERFSAQQFPDLHSELNLSSLELGDSALYFCASSVDDPNTEAFFGQGTRLTVV.

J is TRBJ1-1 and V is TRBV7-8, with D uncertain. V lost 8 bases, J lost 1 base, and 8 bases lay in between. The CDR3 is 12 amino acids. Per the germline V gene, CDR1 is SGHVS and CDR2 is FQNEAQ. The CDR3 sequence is CASGTRNTEAFF. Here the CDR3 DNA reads TGTGCCAGCGGTACACGGAACACTGAAGCTTTCTTT.

CDR3 sequence reads: CASSYLGTSGRAGELFF. The CDR3 DNA is TGTGCCAGCAGTTACTTGGGGACTAGCGGGAGGGCCGGGGAGCTGTTTTTT. The V and J genes are TRBV5-4 and TRBJ2-2, with TRBD2 matching 16 bases. Germline-derived CDR1 and CDR2 are SGHNT and YYREEE (reference sequence). The CDR3 sequence is 17 residues long. Trimming cost V 5 bases and J 6 bases; bases outside gene matches: 7.

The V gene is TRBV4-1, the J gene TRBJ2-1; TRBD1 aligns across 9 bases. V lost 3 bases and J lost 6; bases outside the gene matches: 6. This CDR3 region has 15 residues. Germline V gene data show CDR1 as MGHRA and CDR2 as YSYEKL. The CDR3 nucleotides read TGCGCCAGCAGCCACCCCGGGACAGGGATCAATGAGCAGTTCTTC. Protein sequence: CASSHPGTGINEQFF.

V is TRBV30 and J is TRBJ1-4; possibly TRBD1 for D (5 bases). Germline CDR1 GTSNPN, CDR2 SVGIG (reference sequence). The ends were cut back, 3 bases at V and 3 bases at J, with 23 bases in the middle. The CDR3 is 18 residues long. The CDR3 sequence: CAWRGNSLNLGANEKLFF. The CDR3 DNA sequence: TGTGCCTGGAGGGGGAACAGTCTCAACCTGGGGGCTAATGAAAAACTGTTTTTT.

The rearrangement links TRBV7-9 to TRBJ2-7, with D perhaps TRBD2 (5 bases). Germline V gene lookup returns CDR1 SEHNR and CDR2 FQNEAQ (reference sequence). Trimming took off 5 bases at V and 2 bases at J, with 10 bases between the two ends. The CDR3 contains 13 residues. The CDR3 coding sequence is TGTGCCAGCAGCCCGGACTTAACCTACGAGCAGTACTTC. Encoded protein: CASSPDLTYEQYF. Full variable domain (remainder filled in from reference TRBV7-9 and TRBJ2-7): DTGVSQNPRHKITKRGQNVTFRCDPISEHNRLYWYRQTLGQGPEFLTYFQNEAQLEKSRLLSDRFSAERPKGSFSTLEIQRTEQGDSAMYLCASSPDLTYEQYFGPGTRLTVT.

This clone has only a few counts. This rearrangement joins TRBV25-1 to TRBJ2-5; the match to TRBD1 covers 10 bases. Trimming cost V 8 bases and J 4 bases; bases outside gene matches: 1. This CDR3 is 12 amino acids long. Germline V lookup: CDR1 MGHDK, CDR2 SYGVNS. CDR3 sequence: CASRTGGETQYF. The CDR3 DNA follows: TGTGCCAGCCGGACAGGGGGAGAGACCCAGTACTTC. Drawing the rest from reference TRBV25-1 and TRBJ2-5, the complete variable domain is EADIYQTPRYLVIGTGKKITLECSQTMGHDKMYWYQQDPGMELHLIHYSYGVNSTEKGDLSSESTVSRIRTEHFPLTLESARPSHTSQYLCASRTGGETQYFGPGTRLLVL.

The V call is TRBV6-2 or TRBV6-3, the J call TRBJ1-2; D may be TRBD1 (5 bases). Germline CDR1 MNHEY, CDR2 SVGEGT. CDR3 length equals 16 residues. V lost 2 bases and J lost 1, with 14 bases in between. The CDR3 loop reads CASSYEGPHLNYGYTF. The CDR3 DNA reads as TGTGCCAGCAGTTACGAGGGACCGCACCTTAACTATGGCTACACCTTC.

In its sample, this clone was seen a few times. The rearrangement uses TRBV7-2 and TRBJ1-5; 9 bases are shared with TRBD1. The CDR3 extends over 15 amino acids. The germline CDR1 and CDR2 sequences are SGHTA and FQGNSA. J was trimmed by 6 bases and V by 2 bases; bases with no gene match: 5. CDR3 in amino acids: CASSLRQGESQPQHF. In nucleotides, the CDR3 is TGTGCCAGCAGCTTAAGACAGGGGGAGAGTCAGCCCCAGCATTTT.

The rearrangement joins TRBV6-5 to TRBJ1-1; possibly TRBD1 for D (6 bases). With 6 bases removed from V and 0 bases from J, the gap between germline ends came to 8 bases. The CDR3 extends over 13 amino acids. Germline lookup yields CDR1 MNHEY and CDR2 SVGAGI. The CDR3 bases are TGTGCCAGCAGGAGGACAGTGAACACTGAAGCTTTCTTT. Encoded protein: CASRRTVNTEAFF.

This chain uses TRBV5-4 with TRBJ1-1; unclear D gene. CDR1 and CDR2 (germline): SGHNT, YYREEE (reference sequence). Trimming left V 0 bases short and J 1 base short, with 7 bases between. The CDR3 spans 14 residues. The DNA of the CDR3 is TGTGCCAGCAGCTTGGCGTGGGCGAACACTGAAGCTTTCTTT. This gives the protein CASSLAWANTEAFF.

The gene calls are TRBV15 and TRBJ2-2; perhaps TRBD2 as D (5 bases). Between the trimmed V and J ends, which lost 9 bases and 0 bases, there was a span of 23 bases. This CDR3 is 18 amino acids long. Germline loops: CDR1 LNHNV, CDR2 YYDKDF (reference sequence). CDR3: CATIPEWQAEANTGELFF. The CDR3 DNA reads TGTGCCACGATTCCCGAATGGCAAGCGGAGGCGAACACCGGGGAGCTGTTTTTT.

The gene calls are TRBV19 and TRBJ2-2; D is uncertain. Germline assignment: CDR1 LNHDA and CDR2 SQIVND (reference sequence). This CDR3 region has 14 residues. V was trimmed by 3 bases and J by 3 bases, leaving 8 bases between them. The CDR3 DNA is TGTGCCAGTAGTATTACAGATTACACCGGGGAGCTGTTTTTT. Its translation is CASSITDYTGELFF.

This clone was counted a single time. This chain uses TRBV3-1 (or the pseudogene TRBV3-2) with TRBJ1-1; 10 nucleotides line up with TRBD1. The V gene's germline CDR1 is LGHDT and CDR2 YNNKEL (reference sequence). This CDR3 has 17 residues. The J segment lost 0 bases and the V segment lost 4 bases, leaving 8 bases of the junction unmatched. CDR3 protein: CASSPGTGAPMNTEAFF. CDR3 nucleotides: TGTGCCAGCAGCCCCGGGACAGGGGCGCCCATGAACACTGAAGCTTTCTTT.

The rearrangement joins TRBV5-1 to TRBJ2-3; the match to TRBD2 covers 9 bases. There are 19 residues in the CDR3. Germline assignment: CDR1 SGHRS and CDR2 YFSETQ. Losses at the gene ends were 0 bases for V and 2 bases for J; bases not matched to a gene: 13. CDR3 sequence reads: CASSLAERGASAHTDTQYF. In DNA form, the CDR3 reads TGCGCCAGCAGCTTGGCCGAGCGGGGGGCCTCGGCTCACACAGATACGCAGTATTTT.

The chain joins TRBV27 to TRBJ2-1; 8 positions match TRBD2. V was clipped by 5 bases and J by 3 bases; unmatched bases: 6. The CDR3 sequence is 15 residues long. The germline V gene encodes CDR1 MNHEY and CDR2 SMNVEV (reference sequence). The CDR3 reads CASSTAGVYYNEQFF. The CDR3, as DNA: TGTGCCAGCAGTACAGCGGGGGTGTACTACAATGAGCAGTTCTTC.

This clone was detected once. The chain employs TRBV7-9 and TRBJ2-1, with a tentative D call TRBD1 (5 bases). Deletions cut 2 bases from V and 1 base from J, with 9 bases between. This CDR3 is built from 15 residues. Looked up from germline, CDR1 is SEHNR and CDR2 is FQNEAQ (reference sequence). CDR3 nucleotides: TGTGCCAGCAGCTTATTAGGGGATTCCTACAATGAGCAGTTCTTC. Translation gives CASSLLGDSYNEQFF.